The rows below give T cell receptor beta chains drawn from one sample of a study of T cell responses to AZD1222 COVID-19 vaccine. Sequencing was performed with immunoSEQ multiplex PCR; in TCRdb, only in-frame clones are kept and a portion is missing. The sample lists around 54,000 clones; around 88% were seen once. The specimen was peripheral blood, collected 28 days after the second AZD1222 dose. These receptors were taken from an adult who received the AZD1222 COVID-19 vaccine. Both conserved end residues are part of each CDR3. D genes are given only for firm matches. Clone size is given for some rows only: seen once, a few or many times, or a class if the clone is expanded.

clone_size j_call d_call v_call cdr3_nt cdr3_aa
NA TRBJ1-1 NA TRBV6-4 TGTGCCAGCAGCCTGACAGGCAACACTGAAGCTTTCTTT CASSLTGNTEAFF
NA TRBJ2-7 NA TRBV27 TGTGCCAGCAGTTTAGTCAGTTTGGCCAGAAGCTACGAGCAGTACTTC CASSLVSLARSYEQYF
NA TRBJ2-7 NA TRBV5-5 TGTGCCAGCAGCTTGGGCAACCCCAACCCCTACGAGCAGTACTTC CASSLGNPNPYEQYF
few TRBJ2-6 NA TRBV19 TGTGCCAGTAAGCAAGGGGCAACTGGGGCCAACGTCCTGACTTTC CASKQGATGANVLTF
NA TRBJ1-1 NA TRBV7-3 TGTGCCAGCAGCTTAAACCAGGGCCGGACTGAAGCTTTCTTT CASSLNQGRTEAFF
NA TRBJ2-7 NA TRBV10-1 TGCGCCAGCAGTTCATACGAGCAGTACTTC CASSSYEQYF
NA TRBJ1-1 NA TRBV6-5 TGTGCCAGCAGCCGCCCCTCTGGGGGGAACACTGAAGCTTTCTTT CASSRPSGGNTEAFF
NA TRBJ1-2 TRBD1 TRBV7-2 TGTGCCAGCAGCTCCCGCAGGGGGTTTGGGGGCTACACCTTC CASSSRRGFGGYTF
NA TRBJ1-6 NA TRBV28 TGTGCCAGCATAGGGGTCGGAGTGAATTCACCCCTCCACTTT CASIGVGVNSPLHF
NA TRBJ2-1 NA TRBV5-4 TGTGCCAGCAGCGCACGGACAGCCCGAAATGAGCAGTTCTTC CASSARTARNEQFF
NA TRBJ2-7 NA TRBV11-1 TGTGCCAGCAGCAGGACAGACTACGAGCAGTACTTC CASSRTDYEQYF
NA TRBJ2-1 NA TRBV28 TGTGCCAGCAGTCTAAATGAGCAGTTCTTC CASSLNEQFF
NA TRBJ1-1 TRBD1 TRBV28 TGTGCCAGCAGTAGGGCACAGGGGGCTTCTGAAGCTTTCTTT CASSRAQGASEAFF
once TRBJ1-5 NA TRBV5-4 TGTGCCAGCAGTCTGGGGGCAGGGGAAGGGCAGCCCCAGCATTTT CASSLGAGEGQPQHF
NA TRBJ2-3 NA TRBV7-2 TGTGCCAGCAGCCCGAACCCGGGGACTAGCACAGATACGCAGTATTTT CASSPNPGTSTDTQYF
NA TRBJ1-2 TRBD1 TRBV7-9 TGTGCCAGCAGCTTCGGGACAGGGGGCGACTATGGCTACACCTTC CASSFGTGGDYGYTF
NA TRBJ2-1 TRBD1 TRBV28 TGTGCCAGCAGTTCGGGACAGGGTGACGATAATGAGCAGTTCTTC CASSSGQGDDNEQFF
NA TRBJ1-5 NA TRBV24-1 TGTGCCACCAGTGATCCGTGGGGCCAGCCCCAGCATTTT CATSDPWGQPQHF
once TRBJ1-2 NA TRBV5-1 TGCGCCAGCAGCTGGTCGAGTAGCACGGGTGGCTACACCTTC CASSWSSSTGGYTF
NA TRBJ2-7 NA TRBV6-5 TGTGCCAGCAGGATCCGGGACACTGACTCCTACGAGCAGTACTTC CASRIRDTDSYEQYF
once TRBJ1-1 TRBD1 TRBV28 TGTGCCAGTATACCACAGGGGGCAACTGAAGCTTTCTTT CASIPQGATEAFF
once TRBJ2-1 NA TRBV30 TGTGCCTGGCTGGGGTTAGGGGGGGTAAGCTCCTACAATGAGCAGTTCTTC CAWLGLGGVSSYNEQFF
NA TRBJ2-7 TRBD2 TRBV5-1 TGCGCCAGCAGCGTTAGCGGGGGGTCCTACGAGCAGTACTTC CASSVSGGSYEQYF
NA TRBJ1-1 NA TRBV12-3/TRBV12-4 TGTGCCAGCAGTTTATCACAGAACACTGAAGCTTTCTTT CASSLSQNTEAFF
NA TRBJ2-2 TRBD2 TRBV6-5 TGTGCCAGCAGCCTGGAGACTAGCTCCGGGGAGCTGTTTTTT CASSLETSSGELFF
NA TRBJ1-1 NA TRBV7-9 TGTGCCAGCAAGCTTAATGCGAATGAAGCTTTCTTT CASKLNANEAFF
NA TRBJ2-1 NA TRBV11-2 TGTGCCAGCAGCTTAGTGCGGGACTCTCTCAACAATGAGCAGTTCTTC CASSLVRDSLNNEQFF
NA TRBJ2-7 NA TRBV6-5 TGTGCCAGCAGAACAACTGCAGGGGGGTACGAGCAGTACTTC CASRTTAGGYEQYF
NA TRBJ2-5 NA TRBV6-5 TGTGCCAGCAGCCAGACAGATCAAGAGACCCAGTACTTC CASSQTDQETQYF
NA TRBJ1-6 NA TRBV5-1 TGCGCCAGCAGCAACAGGGCCGGCTCACCCCTCCACTTT CASSNRAGSPLHF
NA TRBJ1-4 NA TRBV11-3 TGTGCCAGCAGCTCGCAAAAGCGGGAGGCAACTAATGAAAAACTGTTTTTT CASSSQKREATNEKLFF
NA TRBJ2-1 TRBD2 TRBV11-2 TGTGCCAGCAGGAAGGAACTAGCGGGGGTGTACAATGAGCAGTTCTTC CASRKELAGVYNEQFF
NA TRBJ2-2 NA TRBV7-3 TGTGCCAGCAGCTTAACTGGCTCCGGGGAGCTGTTTTTT CASSLTGSGELFF
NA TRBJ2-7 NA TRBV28 TGTGCCAGCAATACGGGACACCCCTACGAGCAGTACTTC CASNTGHPYEQYF
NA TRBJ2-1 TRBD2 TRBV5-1 TGCGCCAGCAGTTTACTAGCGGAGCCCAATGAGCAGTTCTTC CASSLLAEPNEQFF
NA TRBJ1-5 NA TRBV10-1 TGCGCCAGCAGTCGAGGGCGCAGCAATCAGCCCCAGCATTTT CASSRGRSNQPQHF
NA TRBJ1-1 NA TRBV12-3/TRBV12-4 TGTGCCAGCAGCCACAGCAACACTGAAGCTTTCTTT CASSHSNTEAFF
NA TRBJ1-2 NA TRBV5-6 TGTGCCAGCAGCTCTCCGTGGGCAGGTACCAACTATGGCTACACCTTC CASSSPWAGTNYGYTF
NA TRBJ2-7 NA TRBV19 TGTGCCACCAGGGGGGCCCCCTCCTACGAGCAGTACTTC CATRGAPSYEQYF
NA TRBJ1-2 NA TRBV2 TGTGCCAGCAGCCTGTCTGTTTCGGGGGATGGCTACACCTTC CASSLSVSGDGYTF
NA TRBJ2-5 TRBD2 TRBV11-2 TGTGCCAGCAGCTTTTCCAGCGGGGGAAGGGAGACCCAGTACTTC CASSFSSGGRETQYF